This T cell receptor beta chain was recorded in a study of cytomegalovirus exposure and HLA in healthy donors. Findings of the study overall: Previous analysis showed most TCR beta V segments were productive about 90% or about 30% of the time.

In its sample, this clone was seen once. The antigen is not known. PCR primers comprised 60 Vbeta and 13 Jbeta primers. Original processing notes: An analysis that came later counted approximately 76 million unique TCR beta chains, around 12 million shared. The assay was immunoSEQ multiplex PCR, and TCRdb's table has in-frame clones only and misses some. V and J calls and clone size follow that table, whereas D and trimming were derived from the DNA. The sample records about 160,000 clones, approximately 80% being singletons. V shed 3 bases and J shed 4 bases, with 7 bases lying between them. The V gene's germline CDR1 is MNHEY and CDR2 SMNVEV (reference sequence). The CDR3 extends over 13 amino acids.

The sample comprised PBMCs. The origin of this receptor is a man in his forties in good health and CMV-seronegative. The chain carries TRBV27 and TRBJ1-5; D gene ambiguous. The CDR3 nucleotides are TGTGCCAGCAGTTTGGCAGTTAATCAGCCCCAGCATTTT. Protein product: CASSLAVNQPQHF.